The 3 T cell receptor beta chains reported below all come from one sample, sequenced in a study of T cell repertoires in cytomegalovirus infection. TCRdb passed the reads through MiXCR, listing each CDR3 protein once. The sample carries approximately 500,000 distinct CDR3 sequences, 16% recorded once. The source material was CD8+ T cells from PBMCs. The receptors here all came from a human donor in good health (CMV status not recorded). Some clones in this sample may be carry-over from other donors' samples.

The chain joins TRBV9 to TRBJ2-3; D ambiguous. V was trimmed by 0 bases and J by 3 bases, leaving 5 bases between them. CDR1 is SGDLS, CDR2 YYNGEE, per germline. The CDR3 is made up of 13 amino acids. For the CDR3, the DNA is TGTGCCAGCAGCGTAGGTCGAACAGATACGCAGTATTTT. Residues: CASSVGRTDTQYF.

The J gene is TRBJ2-5, the V gene TRBV3-1; D unclear. This CDR3 has 13 amino acids. In germline, CDR1 is LGHDT, CDR2 YNNKEL (reference sequence). V was clipped by 1 base and J by 3 bases, with 6 bases between them. CDR3 bases: TGTGCCAGCAGCCAAGGCCTGGAAGAGACCCAGTACTTC. This sequence encodes CASSQGLEETQYF.

The sample holds many counts of this clonotype. The V and J genes are TRBV7-6 and TRBJ2-7; a weak D match, TRBD2 (5 bases). Germline V gene lookup returns CDR1 SGHVS and CDR2 FNYEAQ. The CDR3 runs 15 residues. Trimming pared 2 bases from V and 5 bases from J, leaving 16 bases between. The CDR3 loop reads CASSLLTLRGNEQYF. For the CDR3, the DNA is TGTGCCAGCAGCTTATTGACCCTGCGAGGGAACGAGCAGTACTTC.